The source of this T cell receptor (beta chain) is a study of T cell changes during pregnancy in multiple sclerosis. Here immunoSEQ multiplex PCR was the method, and the copy in TCRdb shows in-frame clones only, minus some. The table shows tens of thousands of clones, with roughly 87% occurring only once. The sequence derives from a female donor with multiple sclerosis, enrolled in a pregnancy study. The source was CD8+ T cells from peripheral blood mononuclear cells, collected before pregnancy.

The CDR3 coding sequence is TGTGCCAGCAACATCGAGACAGGGTCGATTCGCGAGCAGTACTTC. Translation: CASNIETGSIREQYF. The chain has TRBV28 and TRBJ2-7; 7 nucleotides agree with TRBD1. In germline, CDR1 is MDHEN, CDR2 SYDVKM. The CDR3 loop spans 15 amino acids. With V trimmed by 7 bases and J by 6 bases, 15 bases remained unmatched.